This is a list of T cell receptor beta chains from one sample in a study of shared T cell receptors in the human thymus. Repertoires were generated with immunoSEQ multiplex PCR, while TCRdb's copy carries only in-frame clones and drops some. The sample has approximately 400,000 clones; 85% to 95% are singletons. The sample taken for sequencing was thymocytes. These receptors all come from a human donor. Each CDR3 is given with its conserved first and last residue. D genes are given only for firm matches. Clone size, where shown, is once, few, many, or a class for clones that have expanded.

cdr3_length	d_call	v_call	j_call	clone_size	cdr3_nt	cdr3_aa
20	TRBD1	TRBV27	TRBJ2-7	.	TGTGCCAGCAGTTTCTCGTCAACCGGGACAGGGGGCCGTACCCCCTACGAGCAGTACTTC	CASSFSSTGTGGRTPYEQYF
16	.	TRBV4-3	TRBJ1-5	.	TGCGCCAGCAGCCCCCCGGCTGGGGGTGACAATCAGCCCCAGCATTTT	CASSPPAGGDNQPQHF
17	.	TRBV28	TRBJ2-2	.	TGTGCCAGCAGTTTAAGTCGGCAGGGTTACGTGGCCGGGGAGCTGTTTTTT	CASSLSRQGYVAGELFF
19	TRBD2	TRBV27	TRBJ2-2	.	TGTGCCAGCAGTATACACCCGCGGGAGGGCCGCGCGGGCACCGGGGAGCTGTTTTTT	CASSIHPREGRAGTGELFF
15	.	TRBV27	TRBJ2-1	.	TGTGCCAGCAGTTTAAGGCAGGGGCGCAACAATGAGCAGTTCTTC	CASSLRQGRNNEQFF
16	.	TRBV18	TRBJ1-5	.	TGTGCCAGCTCACCAAGTGGAGCAGGGAACAATCAGCCCCAGCATTTT	CASSPSGAGNNQPQHF
13	.	TRBV10-2	TRBJ1-1	.	TGCGCCAGCAAGCCAGACACGAACACTGAAGCTTTCTTT	CASKPDTNTEAFF
15	.	TRBV11-2	TRBJ2-7	.	TGTGCCAGCAGCTTAGCGGGAGAGCGGCCCTACGAGCAGTACTTC	CASSLAGERPYEQYF
16	.	TRBV28	TRBJ2-7	.	TGTGCCAGCAGCTCTATGGGGGGCCCTAAGTACTACGAGCAGTACTTC	CASSSMGGPKYYEQYF
16	.	TRBV5-8	TRBJ2-1	once	TGTGCCAGCAGCCTACGCTCTAGCGCGGAATACAATGAGCAGTTCTTC	CASSLRSSAEYNEQFF